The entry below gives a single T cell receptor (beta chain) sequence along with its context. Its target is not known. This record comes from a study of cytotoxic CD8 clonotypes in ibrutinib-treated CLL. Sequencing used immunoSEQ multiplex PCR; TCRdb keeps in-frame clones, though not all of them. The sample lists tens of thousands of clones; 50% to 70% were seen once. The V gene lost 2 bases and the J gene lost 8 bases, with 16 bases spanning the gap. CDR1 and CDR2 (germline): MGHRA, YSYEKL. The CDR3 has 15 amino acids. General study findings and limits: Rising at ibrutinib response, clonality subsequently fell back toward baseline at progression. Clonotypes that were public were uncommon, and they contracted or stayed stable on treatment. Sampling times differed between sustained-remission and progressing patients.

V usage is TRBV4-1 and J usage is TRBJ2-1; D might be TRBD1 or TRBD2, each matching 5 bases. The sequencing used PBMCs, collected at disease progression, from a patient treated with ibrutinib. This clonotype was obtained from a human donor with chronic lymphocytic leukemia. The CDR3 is CASSQFFKGTDEQFF. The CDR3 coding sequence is TGCGCCAGCAGCCAATTCTTCAAGGGGACCGATGAGCAGTTCTTC.